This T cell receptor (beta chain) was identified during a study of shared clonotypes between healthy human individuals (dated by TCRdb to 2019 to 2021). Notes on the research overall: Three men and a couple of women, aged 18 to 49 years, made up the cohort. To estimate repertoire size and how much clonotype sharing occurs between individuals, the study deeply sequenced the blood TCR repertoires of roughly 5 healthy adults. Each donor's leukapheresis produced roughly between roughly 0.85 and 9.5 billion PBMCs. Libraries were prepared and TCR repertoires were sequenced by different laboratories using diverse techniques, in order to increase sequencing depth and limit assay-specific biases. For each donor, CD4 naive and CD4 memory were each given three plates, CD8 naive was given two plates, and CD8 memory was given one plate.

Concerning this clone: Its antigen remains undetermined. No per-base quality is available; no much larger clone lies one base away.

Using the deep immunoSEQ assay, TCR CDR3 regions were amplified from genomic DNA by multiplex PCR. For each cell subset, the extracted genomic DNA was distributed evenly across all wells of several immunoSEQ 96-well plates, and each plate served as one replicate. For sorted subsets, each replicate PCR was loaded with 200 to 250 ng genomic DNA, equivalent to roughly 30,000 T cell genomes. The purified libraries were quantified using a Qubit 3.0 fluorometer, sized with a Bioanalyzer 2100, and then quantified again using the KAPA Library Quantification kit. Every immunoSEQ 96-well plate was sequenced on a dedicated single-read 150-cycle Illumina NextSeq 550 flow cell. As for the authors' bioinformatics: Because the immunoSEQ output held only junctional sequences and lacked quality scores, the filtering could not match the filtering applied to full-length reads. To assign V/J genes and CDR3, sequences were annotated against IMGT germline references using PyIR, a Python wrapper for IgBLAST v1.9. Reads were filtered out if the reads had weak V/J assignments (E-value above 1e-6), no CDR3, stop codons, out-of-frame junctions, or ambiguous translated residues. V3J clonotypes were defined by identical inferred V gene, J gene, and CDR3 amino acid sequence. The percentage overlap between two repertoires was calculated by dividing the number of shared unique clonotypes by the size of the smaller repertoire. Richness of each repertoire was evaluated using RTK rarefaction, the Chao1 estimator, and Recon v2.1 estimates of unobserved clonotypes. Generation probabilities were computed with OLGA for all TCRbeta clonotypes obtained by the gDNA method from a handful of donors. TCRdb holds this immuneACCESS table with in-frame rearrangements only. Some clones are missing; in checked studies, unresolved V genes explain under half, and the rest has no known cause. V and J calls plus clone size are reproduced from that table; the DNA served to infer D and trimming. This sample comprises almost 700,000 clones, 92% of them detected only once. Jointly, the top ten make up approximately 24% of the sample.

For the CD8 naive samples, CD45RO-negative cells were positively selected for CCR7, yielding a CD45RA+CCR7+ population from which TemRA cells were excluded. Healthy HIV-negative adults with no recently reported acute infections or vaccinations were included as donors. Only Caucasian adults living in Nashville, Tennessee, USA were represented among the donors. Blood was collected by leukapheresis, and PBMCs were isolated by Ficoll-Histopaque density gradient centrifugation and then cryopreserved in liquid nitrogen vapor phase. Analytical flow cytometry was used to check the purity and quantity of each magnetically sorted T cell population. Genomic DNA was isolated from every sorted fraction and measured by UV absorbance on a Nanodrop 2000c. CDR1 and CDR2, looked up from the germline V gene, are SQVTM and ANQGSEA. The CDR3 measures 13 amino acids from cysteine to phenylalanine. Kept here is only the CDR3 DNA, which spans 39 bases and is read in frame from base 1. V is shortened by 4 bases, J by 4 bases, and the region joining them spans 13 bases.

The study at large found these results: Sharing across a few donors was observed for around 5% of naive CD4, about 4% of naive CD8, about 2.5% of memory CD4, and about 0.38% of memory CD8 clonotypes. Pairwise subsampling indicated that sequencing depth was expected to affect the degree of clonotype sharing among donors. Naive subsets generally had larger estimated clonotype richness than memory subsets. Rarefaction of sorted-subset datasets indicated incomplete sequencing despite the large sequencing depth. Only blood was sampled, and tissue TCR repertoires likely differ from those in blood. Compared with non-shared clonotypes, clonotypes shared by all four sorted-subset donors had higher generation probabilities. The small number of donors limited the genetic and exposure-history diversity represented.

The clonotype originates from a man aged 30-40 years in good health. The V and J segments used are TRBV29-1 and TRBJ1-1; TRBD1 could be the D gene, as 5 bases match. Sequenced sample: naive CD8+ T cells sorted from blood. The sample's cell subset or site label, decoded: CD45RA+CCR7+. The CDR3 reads CSVVGQGITEAFF. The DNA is TGCAGCGTTGTTGGGCAGGGTATCACTGAAGCTTTCTTT.